The clone carrying this TCR beta chain has a count of ten or more. Trimming pared 0 bases from V and 4 bases from J, leaving 11 bases between. Germline loops: CDR1 LGHNA, CDR2 YNFKEQ. The CDR3 extends over 15 amino acids. The sample belongs to a study of T cells after yellow fever vaccination. TCRdb ran MiXCR on the 5' RACE reads and lists one entry per CDR3 protein. The sample lists roughly 120,000 distinct CDR3 sequences; about 7.4% were seen once. Here the sequenced sample was CD4+ T cells sorted from PBMCs, taken roughly 10 days after the first yellow fever vaccination. This chain connects TRBV4-2 to TRBJ2-3, with D possibly matching TRBD2 (6 bases). The TCR sequence derives from a man between 18 and 35 years old who received the YFV17D yellow fever vaccine. In nucleotides, the CDR3 is TGTGCCAGCAGCCAAGATTTGGAGGGTGCAGATACGCAGTATTTT. Encoded protein: CASSQDLEGADTQYF.